A selection of T cell receptor beta chains follows, all from one sample in a study of cytomegalovirus exposure and HLA in healthy donors. Assay: immunoSEQ multiplex PCR; the TCRdb copy retains only in-frame clones and omits some. The sample includes about 120,000 clones, under 90% seen only once; the top ten take roughly 2%. Sample: PBMCs. The source is a woman aged 18-29 years in good health and CMV-seronegative. Both conserved end residues are part of each CDR3. A D gene is named only where the DNA matches it firmly. Not every row has a clone size; where given, it reads once, few, many or a size class.

d_gene,j_gene,v_gene,abundance,CDR3aa,CDR3nt
TRBD2,TRBJ2-2,TRBV7-2,.,CASSLRTSGRIYTGELFF,TGTGCCAGCAGCTTAAGGACTAGCGGGAGGATTTACACCGGGGAGCTGTTTTTT
.,TRBJ2-7,TRBV4-2,once,CASSQDWGLGGQVEQYF,TGTGCCAGCAGCCAAGATTGGGGACTCGGCGGGCAGGTCGAGCAGTACTTC
TRBD1,TRBJ1-1,TRBV5-1,.,CASGTGGGRTEAFF,TGCGCCAGTGGTACAGGGGGCGGGCGTACTGAAGCTTTCTTT
TRBD2,TRBJ2-7,TRBV7-6,.,CASSSIAGGVYEQYF,TGTGCCAGCAGCTCTATAGCGGGAGGCGTTTACGAGCAGTACTTC
.,TRBJ2-3,TRBV7-2,.,CASSLKRTDTQYF,TGTGCCAGCAGCTTGAAGAGGACAGATACGCAGTATTTT
TRBD2,TRBJ2-1,TRBV29-1,.,CSVSAGGRAYNEQFF,TGCAGCGTCAGTGCGGGAGGGAGGGCCTACAATGAGCAGTTCTTC
TRBD1,TRBJ2-5,TRBV2,few,CASGGQGGETQYF,TGTGCCAGCGGTGGACAGGGAGGCGAGACCCAGTACTTC
.,TRBJ2-7,TRBV5-1,.,CASSLTGTASYEQYF,TGCGCCAGCAGCTTGACCGGGACTGCCTCCTACGAGCAGTACTTC
TRBD2,TRBJ2-3,TRBV7-2,.,CASSLGLAGTDTQYF,TGTGCCAGCAGCTTAGGACTAGCGGGAACAGATACGCAGTATTTT
.,TRBJ2-5,TRBV11-2,.,CASSLEGEASKTQYF,TGTGCCAGCAGCTTAGAGGGGGAGGCAAGTAAGACCCAGTACTTC
.,TRBJ1-3,TRBV11-1,.,CASSLDGTGASGNTIYF,TGTGCCAGCAGCTTAGACGGGACGGGAGCCTCTGGAAACACCATATATTTT
.,TRBJ2-7,TRBV30,.,CAWSGGGGDYEQYF,TGTGCCTGGAGTGGAGGCGGAGGGGACTACGAGCAGTACTTC
TRBD1,TRBJ1-2,TRBV18,.,CASSPGTANYGYTF,TGTGCCAGCTCACCTGGGACAGCAAACTATGGCTACACCTTC
TRBD1,TRBJ1-1,TRBV18,.,CASSSDRASAEAFF,TGTGCCAGCTCATCCGACAGGGCGAGTGCTGAAGCTTTCTTT
TRBD2,TRBJ2-1,TRBV5-1,once,CASSLADRLANNEQFF,TGCGCCAGCAGCTTGGCCGACCGACTAGCGAACAATGAGCAGTTCTTC
.,TRBJ1-1,TRBV19,.,CASSIGAANTEAFF,TGTGCCAGTAGTATAGGGGCAGCGAACACTGAAGCTTTCTTT